The 5 T cell receptor beta chains below all came from one sample that was sequenced in a study of Graves' ophthalmopathy and Graves' hyperthyroidism. Amplification from RNA transcripts yielded the TCR beta CDR3 regions. The first round was an RT-PCR with HTBI primers, and the second round was a multiplex PCR. Using its own MiXCR run on the multiplex PCR reads, TCRdb lists one record per CDR3 protein. The repertoire holds about 210,000 distinct CDR3 sequences, with 29% as singletons. Input material: peripheral blood. The receptors originated from a man between 50 and 59 years old with Graves' ophthalmopathy.

The gene calls are TRBV6-1 and TRBJ2-2; TRBD2 aligns across 10 bases. V lost 7 bases to trimming and J lost 9 bases; unmatched junction nucleotides: 8. CDR3 length: 14 residues. CDR1 MNHNS and CDR2 SASEGT come from the germline V gene. CDR3 nucleotides: TGTGCCAGCACGGGTAGCGGGAGGACCTGGGAGCTGTTTTTT. Amino acid sequence: CASTGSGRTWELFF.

CDR3 sequence reads: CASSLAPTVSTF. CDR3 nucleotides: TGTGCCAGCAGCTTAGCGCCGACAGTTTCCACCTTC. The chain employs TRBV7-9 and TRBJ1-2; tentative D call: TRBD1 (5 bases). V dropped 0 bases and J dropped 13 bases, with 12 bases sitting between them. The CDR3 sequence is 12 residues long. Germline CDR1 SEHNR, CDR2 FQNEAQ (reference sequence). Combining the CDR3 with reference TRBV7-9 and TRBJ1-2 gives the whole variable domain DTGVSQNPRHKITKRGQNVTFRCDPISEHNRLYWYRQTLGQGPEFLTYFQNEAQLEKSRLLSDRFSAERPKGSFSTLEIQRTEQGDSAMYLCASSLAPTVSTFGSGTRLTVV.

This clonotype was seen ten or more times. A much larger clonotype is one base distant, so this may be a read error. The chain is built from TRBV3-1 and TRBJ2-5; no firm D call. The CDR3 extends over 13 amino acids. Trimming left V 1 base short and J 1 base short, with 4 bases between. Germline V lookup: CDR1 LGHDT, CDR2 YNNKEL (reference sequence). CDR3: CASSQGGQETQYF. As DNA, the CDR3 is TGTGCCAGCAGCCAAGGGGGCCAAGAGACCCAGTACTTC.

This clonotype has at least ten counts. The rearrangement joins TRBV19 to TRBJ1-5, with 8 bases identical to TRBD1. This CDR3 spans 14 amino acids. From germline, CDR1 is LNHDA and CDR2 SQIVND (reference sequence). The V and J ends lost 6 bases and 3 bases, in that order; junction bases with no gene match: 4. The CDR3 here is CASRAGGFNQPQHF. CDR3 nucleotide sequence: TGTGCCAGTAGGGCAGGGGGCTTCAATCAGCCCCAGCATTTT.

This clonotype has a count of ten or more. This chain links TRBV25-1 with TRBJ2-7; no clear D. The CDR3 is made up of 12 amino acids. Germline V lookup: CDR1 MGHDK, CDR2 SYGVNS. V was shortened by 3 bases and J by 7 bases, with 10 bases between the two germline ends. CDR3 coding DNA: TGTGCCAGCAGTGACTGGGATAGGGAGCAGTACTTC. Translation gives CASSDWDREQYF.